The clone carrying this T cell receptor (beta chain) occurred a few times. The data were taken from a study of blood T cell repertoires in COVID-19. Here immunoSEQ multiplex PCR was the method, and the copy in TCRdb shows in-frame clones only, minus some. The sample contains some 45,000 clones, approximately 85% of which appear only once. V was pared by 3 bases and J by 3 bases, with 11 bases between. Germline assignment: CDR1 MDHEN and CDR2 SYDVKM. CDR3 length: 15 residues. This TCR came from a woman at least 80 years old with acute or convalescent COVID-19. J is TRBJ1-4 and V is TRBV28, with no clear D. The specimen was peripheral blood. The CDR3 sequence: CASSFSTGSNEKLFF. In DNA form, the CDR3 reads TGTGCCAGCAGTTTCTCTACCGGGTCTAATGAAAAACTGTTTTTT. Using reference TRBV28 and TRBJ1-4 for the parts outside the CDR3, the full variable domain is DVKVTQSSRYLVKRTGEKVFLECVQDMDHENMFWYRQDPGLGLRLIYFSYDVKMKEKGDIPEGYSVSREKKERFSLILESASTNQTSMYLCASSFSTGSNEKLFFGSGTQLSVL.